The entry below describes one TCR beta chain. This clone has a handful of counts. Its antigen is unknown. Base qualities were left out, and no much larger clone turns up one base away. The CDR3, from cysteine to phenylalanine, totals 15 residues. The entry retains the CDR3 DNA only, 45 bases that are in frame from base 1. Between the V and J ends, shortened by 5 bases and 2 bases respectively, the junction contains 17 bases. The germline V gene specifies SGDLS as CDR1 and YYNGEE as CDR2. This sample was included in a study of beta chain features in type 1 diabetes (dated by TCRdb to about 2018). Describing the broader study: Mean age, gender distribution, total cell number and subset yield did not differ between patients and healthy donors. A total of roughly 110 million sorted cells were examined across all samples, and the number of cells per subset was strongly correlated with RNA yield. The study compared the TCRB repertoires of sorted circulating CD4+ T cell subsets in recently diagnosed type 1 diabetes patients with those in matched healthy donors. Regulatory and stem cell-like memory subsets were isolated from only 8 patients and about 8 healthy donors, whereas naive and central memory subsets came from all 28 donors.

What the work shows at the level of the full study, not this receptor alone: Sequencing cDNA rather than genomic DNA could over-represent highly expressing activated cells, although activation and CD3 levels did not differ between groups. Fewer insertions and more nucleotide deletions at VDJ recombination sites were observed in patients with type 1 diabetes, implying thymic rearrangement abnormalities. Type 1 diabetes patients showed a moderate but significant shortening of TCRB CDR3 length in all four CD4+ subsets. Naive, central memory and regulatory TCRB repertoires appeared more similar among patients than among healthy donors. PCR may preferentially amplify shorter templates, but because patient and control samples were amplified and corrected together, any resulting skew would affect both groups equally. Because small numbers of individuals were included in the HLA sub-analyses, any influence of HLA type on TCRB rearrangement was left unresolved.

Each donor gave one peripheral blood draw, about 110 mL on average, collected into heparinised tubes. Naive, central memory, regulatory and stem cell-like memory CD4+ T cells were sorted on a BD FACSAria II using a panel including CD45RO, CCR7, CD25, CD127, CD95 and CD27. Every sorted population had a purity above 95%. PBMCs were isolated immediately by Lymphoprep density gradient centrifugation and stained directly without culture. So that batch effects would be minimized, each experiment stained and sorted samples in pairs, pairing one healthy donor with one patient. All of the isolated RNA was reverse transcribed with the High Capacity cDNA Reverse Transcription Kit, so expressed TCRB transcripts were sequenced. Naive, central memory and regulatory T cell samples underwent deep immunoSEQ sequencing, averaging around 3.7 million total reads per sample. Sorted cells were lysed in RLT buffer, and RNA was extracted using DNase-treated RNeasy Micro or Mini kits according to cell number. Each cell subset was processed separately to prevent cross-contamination, with patient and healthy donor samples processed together. Using the immunoSEQ multiplex PCR, TCRB sequences were amplified from cDNA into 87-bp fragments spanning the CDR3 region. Sequencing of the amplicons was performed on the Illumina HiSeq platform. Per the source publication's procedure: PCR bias was computationally corrected using synthetic template baselines, reads within Hamming distance 2 were collapsed, and singletons that could not be merged were discarded. Reads were aligned to IMGT to assign V, D and J genes, CDR3 length, and insertions or deletions at six rearrangement sites. Within each subset, clonotype counts were normalized to sorted cell number, after which true diversity and Gini coefficients were computed with the tcR R package. Repertoire sharing was quantified using the overlap coefficient calculated on TCRB nucleotide sequences. As a proxy for the pre-selection repertoire, out-of-frame TCRB sequences from naive cells were analyzed. As stored in TCRdb, this immuneACCESS dataset retains in-frame rearrangements with V and J assigned. A fraction of the clones does not appear; measured against another copy, unresolved V genes explain less than half of the discrepancy, and the remainder lacks a known reason. The DNA was the basis for D and trimming; V, J and clone size are from that table. The sample table holds 310,000 or so clones, of which 11% were seen once. The ten largest clones take up 0.015% of the sample.

The rearranged chain carries TRBV9 and TRBJ2-7; TRBD2 is possibly the D segment (6 matching bases). The sequence derives from a woman aged 25 to 39 in good health. The sequenced sample consisted of naive CD4+ T cells from blood. The meaning of the sample's cell subset or site label: true naive CD4+ T cells. The bases read TGTGCCAGCAGTCCCCGGGACTTTCCTCCCTACGAGCAGTACTTC. Its protein reads: CASSPRDFPPYEQYF.